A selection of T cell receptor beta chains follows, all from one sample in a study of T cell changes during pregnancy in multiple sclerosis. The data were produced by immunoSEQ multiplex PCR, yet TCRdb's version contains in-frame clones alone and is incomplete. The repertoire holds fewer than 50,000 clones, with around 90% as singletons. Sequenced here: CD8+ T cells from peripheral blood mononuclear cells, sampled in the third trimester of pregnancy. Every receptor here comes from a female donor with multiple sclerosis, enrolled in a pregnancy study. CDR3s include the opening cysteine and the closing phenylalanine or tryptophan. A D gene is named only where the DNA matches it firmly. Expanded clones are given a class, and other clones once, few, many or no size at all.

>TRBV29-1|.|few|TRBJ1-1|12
TGCAGCGTTGAGAGGCCGGGACTTGAAGCTTTCTTT
CSVERPGLEAFF
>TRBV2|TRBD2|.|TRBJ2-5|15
TGTGCCAGCAGAAAGACTAGCGGGAGGCGCGGGACCCAGTACTTC
CASRKTSGRRGTQYF
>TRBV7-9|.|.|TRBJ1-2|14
TGTGCCAGCAGCTTAGTTCAAGACTACCATGGCTACACCTTC
CASSLVQDYHGYTF
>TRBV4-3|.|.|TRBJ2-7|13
TGCGCCAGCAGCCCAGGGAGGGGGGACGAGCAGTACTTC
CASSPGRGDEQYF
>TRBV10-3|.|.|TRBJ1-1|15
TGTGCCATCAGTGGGGCGGGGGTAGGTCCCCCCGAAGCTTTCTTT
CAISGAGVGPPEAFF
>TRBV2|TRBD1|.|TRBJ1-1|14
TGTGCCAGCAGGGGACAGGGACTAAACACTGAAGCTTTCTTT
CASRGQGLNTEAFF
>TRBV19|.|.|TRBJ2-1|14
TGTGCCAGTAGTATTATAGCGTCGGGAAATGAGCAGTTCTTC
CASSIIASGNEQFF
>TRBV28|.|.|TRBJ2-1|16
TGTGCCAGCAGTTTGGGTGGCGGGCCTCCCTACAATGAGCAGTTCTTC
CASSLGGGPPYNEQFF
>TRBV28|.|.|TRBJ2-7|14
TGTGCCAGCAGTTTAGCGGGACGGACCTACGAGCAGTACTTC
CASSLAGRTYEQYF
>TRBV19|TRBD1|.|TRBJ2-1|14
TGTGCCAGTAGTATCCCGGACAGGACTCATGAGCAGTTCTTC
CASSIPDRTHEQFF
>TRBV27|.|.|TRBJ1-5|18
TGTGCCAGCAGTTTATCGTCTCAGGGAGGATGGAGCAATCAGCCCCAGCATTTT
CASSLSSQGGWSNQPQHF
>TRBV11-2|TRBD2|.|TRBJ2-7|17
TGTGCCAGCAGCTTAGGGGAGTCTCGGGGCCGGGGGGGAGAGCAGTACTTC
CASSLGESRGRGGEQYF
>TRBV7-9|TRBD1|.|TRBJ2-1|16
TGTGCCAGCAGCCCCTGGGGACAGGGCTTGGGGAATGAGCAGTTCTTC
CASSPWGQGLGNEQFF
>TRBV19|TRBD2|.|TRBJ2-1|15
TGTGCCAGTAGTGTAGCGGGAGGGCCTTTGAATGAGCAGTTCTTC
CASSVAGGPLNEQFF
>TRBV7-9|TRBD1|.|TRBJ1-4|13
TGTGCCAGCCGAAGACAGGGGGATGAAAAACTGTTTTTT
CASRRQGDEKLFF
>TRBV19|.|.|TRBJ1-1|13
TGTGCCAGCCTTAACTTGGGCCCCACTGAAGCTTTCTTT
CASLNLGPTEAFF
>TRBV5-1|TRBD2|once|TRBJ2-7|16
TGCGCCAGCAGCTTATCACTAGCGGGTGTCTCCTACGAGCAGTACTTC
CASSLSLAGVSYEQYF
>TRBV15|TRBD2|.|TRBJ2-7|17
TGTGCCACCAGCAGAGGTGCAGCGGGGACTAGATCCTACGAGCAGTACTTC
CATSRGAAGTRSYEQYF
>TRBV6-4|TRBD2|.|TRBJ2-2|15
TGTGCCAGCAGTGTAGCGGGAGATTTCACCGGGGAGCTGTTTTTT
CASSVAGDFTGELFF
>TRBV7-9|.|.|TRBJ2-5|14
TGTGCCAGCAGCTTTAGCAGTAACCAAGAGACCCAGTACTTC
CASSFSSNQETQYF
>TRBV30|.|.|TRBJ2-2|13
TGTGCCTGGAATGGAGGGGGCCACGGGGAGCTGTTTTTT
CAWNGGGHGELFF
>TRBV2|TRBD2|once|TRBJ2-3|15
TGTGCCAGCACCCCGCTAGCGGGAGTGACAGATACGCAGTATTTT
CASTPLAGVTDTQYF
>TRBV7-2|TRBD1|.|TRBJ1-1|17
TGTGCCAGCCAGGGAGCCGGGACAGGGGGCTTGAACACTGAAGCTTTCTTT
CASQGAGTGGLNTEAFF
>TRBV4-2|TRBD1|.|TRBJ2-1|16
TGTGCCAGCAGCCCGCCCGGGACAGGGCTATTCGATGAGCAGTTCTTC
CASSPPGTGLFDEQFF
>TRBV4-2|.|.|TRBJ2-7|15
TGTGCCAGCAGCCAAGATACTCCCGTATCCTACGAGCAGTACTTC
CASSQDTPVSYEQYF
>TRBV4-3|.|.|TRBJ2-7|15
TGCGCCAGCAGCCACAATCGGCAGGGGAGTTACGAGCAGTACTTC
CASSHNRQGSYEQYF
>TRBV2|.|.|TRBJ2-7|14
TGTGCCAGCAGTGAGTTGGCAGTGGCTTGGGAGCAGTACTTC
CASSELAVAWEQYF
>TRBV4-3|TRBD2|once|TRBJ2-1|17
TGCGCCAGCAGCCAACCTTACTTTGCGGGAGGGCCGTATGAGCAGTTCTTC
CASSQPYFAGGPYEQFF
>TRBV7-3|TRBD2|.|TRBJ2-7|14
TGTGCCAGCAGCTTAAGCGGGGGGGGCTACGAGCAGTACTTC
CASSLSGGGYEQYF
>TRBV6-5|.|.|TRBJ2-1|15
TGTGCCAGCAGTTACTTCCCAGGGGACTACAATGAGCAGTTCTTC
CASSYFPGDYNEQFF
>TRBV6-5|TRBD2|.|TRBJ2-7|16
TGTGCCAGCAGTTACAATGGACTAGCGGAGGACTACGAGCAGTACTTC
CASSYNGLAEDYEQYF
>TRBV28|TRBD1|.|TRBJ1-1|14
TGTGCCAGCAGTGAGACAGGGGTTAACACTGAAGCTTTCTTT
CASSETGVNTEAFF
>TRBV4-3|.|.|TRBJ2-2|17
TGCGCCAGCAGCCAAGATTTAGGGGGTCACCGGACCGGGGAGCTGTTTTTT
CASSQDLGGHRTGELFF
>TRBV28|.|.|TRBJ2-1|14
TGTGCCAGCAGTTTAGCAGGGGCCGTCTATGAGCAGTTCTTC
CASSLAGAVYEQFF
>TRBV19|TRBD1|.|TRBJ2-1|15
TGTGCCAGTAGTTATAAGGGGGCCGGCTACAATGAGCAGTTCTTC
CASSYKGAGYNEQFF
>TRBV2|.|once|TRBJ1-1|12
TGTGCCAGCAGTGAAGTCAGGGGATCAGCTTTCTTT
CASSEVRGSAFF
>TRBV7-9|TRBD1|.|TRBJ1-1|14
TGTGCCAGCAGCTCAACGGGACAGCCAACTGAAGCTTTCTTT
CASSSTGQPTEAFF
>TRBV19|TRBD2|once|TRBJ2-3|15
TGTGCCAGTAGTTGGTTGGCGGGAGCGGAAGATACGCAGTATTTT
CASSWLAGAEDTQYF
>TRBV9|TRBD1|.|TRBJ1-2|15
TGTGCCAGCAGCGCGCCCCAGGGGGCTAACTATGGCTACACCTTC
CASSAPQGANYGYTF
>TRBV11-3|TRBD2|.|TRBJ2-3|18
TGTGCCAGCAGCTTATCGTCTTTTAGTGCGGGAGGTGGGAATACGCAGTATTTT
CASSLSSFSAGGGNTQYF
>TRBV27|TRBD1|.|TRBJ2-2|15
TGTGCCAGCAAAAGGCAGGGGGTTACGTCCGGGGAGCTGTTTTTT
CASKRQGVTSGELFF
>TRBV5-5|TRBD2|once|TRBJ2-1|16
TGTGCCAGCAGCTTGCCGCGGGGGAAACCCTCCAATGAGCAGTTCTTC
CASSLPRGKPSNEQFF
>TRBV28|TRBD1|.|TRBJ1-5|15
TGTGCCAGCAGTACAGGGGAATTTAGCAATCAGCCCCAGCATTTT
CASSTGEFSNQPQHF
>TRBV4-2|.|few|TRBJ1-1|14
TGTGCCAGCAGCCAAGACTGGAGGGACGGTGAAGCTTTCTTT
CASSQDWRDGEAFF
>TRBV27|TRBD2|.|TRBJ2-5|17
TGTGCCAGCAGTCCGATATGGGGCGGGAGGGCCTCAGAGACCCAGTACTTC
CASSPIWGGRASETQYF
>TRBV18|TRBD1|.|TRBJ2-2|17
TGTGCCAGCTCAAGAACCGGGACAGGGGATTTCGCCGGGGAGCTGTTTTTT
CASSRTGTGDFAGELFF
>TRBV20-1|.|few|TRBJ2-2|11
TGCAGTGCTCGAGGAGCCGGGGAGCTGTTTTTT
CSARGAGELFF
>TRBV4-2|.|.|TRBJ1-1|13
TGTGCCAGCAGCTTGGTCACGGAGACTGAAGCTTTCTTT
CASSLVTETEAFF
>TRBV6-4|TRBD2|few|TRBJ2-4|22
TGTGCCAGCAGTGACTCCCACGCCGGCCATGGAGCGCCGACTAGCGGGAGGAACATTCAGTACTTC
CASSDSHAGHGAPTSGRNIQYF
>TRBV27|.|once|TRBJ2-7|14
TGTGCCAGCAGTTTTGGCGGCAGTGCCTACGAGCAGTACTTC
CASSFGGSAYEQYF
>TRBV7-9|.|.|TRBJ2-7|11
TGTGCCAGCAGCTTATACTACGAGCAGTACTTC
CASSLYYEQYF
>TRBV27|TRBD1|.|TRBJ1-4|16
TGTGCCAGCAGTTCCGGGACAGACGCAACTAATGAAAAACTGTTTTTT
CASSSGTDATNEKLFF
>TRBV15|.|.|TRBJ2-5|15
TGTGCCACCAGCAGAGCCCCGCAGGGTCAAGAGACCCAGTACTTC
CATSRAPQGQETQYF
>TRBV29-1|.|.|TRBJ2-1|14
TGCAGCGTTGACAGGGCCCTCTCCTACAATGAGCAGTTCTTC
CSVDRALSYNEQFF